This T cell receptor (beta chain) is drawn from a study of shared clonotypes between healthy human individuals. Findings of the study overall: Some naive CD4 clonotypes, roughly 4.8%, turned up in common across several donors. Blood was the sole source, and tissue repertoires probably differ. Compared with clonotypes that all four donors shared, non-shared clonotypes had lower generation probabilities.

This clone was observed once. The antigen remains unidentified. TCRdb's copy holds only in-frame clones and misses some; the assay was immunoSEQ multiplex PCR. The table records millions of clones, roughly 94% of them present only once. The naive CD8 subset, CD45RO-negative cells positively selected for CCR7, excluded terminally differentiated effector memory CD45RA+ cells. The CDR3 runs to 15 residues. Looked up from germline, CDR1 is SGHDN and CDR2 is FVKESK. V was cut by 2 bases and J by 6 bases, with 15 bases left in between. This clonotype originated in a man aged 18 to 30 in good health. The chain uses TRBV14 and TRBJ2-3; D unclear. Sequences were obtained from naive CD8+ T cells sorted from blood. CDR3 bases: TGTGCCAGCAGCCAAAAAGGACCGCATAGGGATACGCAGTATTTT. It translates to CASSQKGPHRDTQYF. The full variable domain, rest sourced from reference TRBV14 and TRBJ2-3, is EAGVTQFPSHSVIEKGQTVTLRCDPISGHDNLYWYRRVMGKEIKFLLHFVKESKQDESGMPNNRFLAERTGGTYSTLKVQPAELEDSGVYFCASSQKGPHRDTQYFGPGTRLTVL.